Below are 21 T cell receptor beta chains sequenced from a single sample in a study of blood T cell repertoires in COVID-19. Repertoires were generated with immunoSEQ multiplex PCR, while TCRdb's copy carries only in-frame clones and drops some. The table shows over 35,000 clones, with around nine tenths occurring only once. Material: peripheral blood. The receptors were sampled from a man aged 50 to 60 with active COVID-19.

This sequence joins TRBV12-3 or TRBV12-4 and TRBJ1-5, with D possibly TRBD1 on 5 matching bases. Trimming took off 4 bases at V and 4 bases at J, with 8 bases between the two ends. The CDR3 spans 13 residues. The CDR3 DNA reads as TGTGCCAGCAGTTGGGGGGGGAATCAGCCCCAGCATTTT. This translates into CASSWGGNQPQHF.

V and J are TRBV15 and TRBJ1-1; D is possibly TRBD1 (6 bases). Germline CDR1 is LNHNV and CDR2 is YYDKDF (reference sequence). V dropped 1 base and J dropped 0 bases, with 15 bases sitting between them. The CDR3 consists of 17 residues. Here the CDR3 DNA reads TGTGCCACCAGCAGAGGCTCTTGGGGGGGCATGAACACTGAAGCTTTCTTT. This translates into CATSRGSWGGMNTEAFF.

The rearrangement links TRBV3-1 (or the pseudogene TRBV3-2) to TRBJ2-5, with D perhaps TRBD2 (7 bases). Germline V lookup: CDR1 LGHDT, CDR2 YNNKEL (reference sequence). The CDR3 consists of 15 residues. V was pared by 6 bases and J by 5 bases, with 19 bases between. CDR3: CASSGARAGAETQYF. The CDR3 region has the DNA TGTGCCAGCAGTGGAGCGCGGGCGGGGGCTGAGACCCAGTACTTC.

This chain links TRBV5-1 with TRBJ1-3; TRBD1 matches at 7 bases. The CDR3 contains 14 residues. The germline V gene has CDR1 SGHRS and CDR2 YFSETQ. V was clipped by 4 bases and J by 2 bases; unmatched bases: 3. CDR3 sequence: CASSVTGAGNTIYF. DNA of the CDR3: TGCGCCAGCAGCGTAACAGGGGCTGGAAACACCATATATTTT.

The CDR3 nucleotides read TGTGCCAGCAGCTTAGACGGGAGGGGGGGCAATGAGCAGTTCTTC. As protein: CASSLDGRGGNEQFF. V and J are TRBV11-3 and TRBJ2-1; 8 bases align to TRBD2. CDR1 is SGHNT and CDR2 is YENEEA in the germline V gene. V trimming: 0 bases; J trimming: 6 bases; junction bases outside the gene matches: 4. The CDR3 runs 15 residues. Full variable domain (missing parts from reference TRBV11-3 and TRBJ2-1): EAGVVQSPRYKIIEKKQPVAFWCNPISGHNTLYWYLQNLGQGPELLIRYENEEAVDDSQLPKDRFSAERLKGVDSTLKIQPAELGDSAVYLCASSLDGRGGNEQFFGPGTRLTVL.

This clone has a single count. The chain combines TRBV5-1 with TRBJ2-1; no clear D gene. CDR3 length equals 15 residues. V dropped 0 bases and J dropped 6 bases, with 13 bases sitting between them. Germline V CDR1 and CDR2: SGHRS, YFSETQ. This CDR3 is CASSLGYLTGNEQFF. CDR3 bases: TGCGCCAGCAGCTTGGGGTACCTTACTGGCAATGAGCAGTTCTTC.

The chain carries TRBV9 and TRBJ2-7; tentative D call: TRBD1 (6 bases). Germline lookup yields CDR1 SGDLS and CDR2 YYNGEE. V was trimmed by 8 bases and J by 6 bases, leaving 24 bases between them. The CDR3 has 15 amino acids. CDR3 region: CARTTRGHGEIEQYF. The CDR3 bases are TGTGCCAGGACTACTAGGGGACACGGAGAAATCGAGCAGTACTTC.

This clone was observed a single time. The chain carries TRBV19 and TRBJ1-2; D call uncertain. Germline CDR1 reads LNHDA; CDR2 reads SQIVND (reference sequence). The CDR3 contains 15 residues. The V gene lost 7 bases and the J gene lost 0 bases, with 15 bases spanning the gap. The CDR3 DNA follows: TGTGCCAGTAAGACGAGGGCCGACACTAACTATGGCTACACCTTC. Amino acid sequence: CASKTRADTNYGYTF.

The chain uses TRBV5-4 and TRBJ2-7; possible D gene TRBD2, 7 bases. The CDR3 is 14 amino acids. Germline CDR1 is SGHNT and CDR2 is YYREEE (reference sequence). V gave up 3 bases and J gave up 7 bases, with 17 bases separating them. CDR3 DNA: TGTGCCAGCAGCTCCGTCCGGGGGGCGGGGGAGCAGTACTTC. This sequence encodes CASSSVRGAGEQYF. Variable domain in full (rest from reference TRBV5-4 and TRBJ2-7): ETGVTQSPTHLIKTRGQQVTLRCSSQSGHNTVSWYQQALGQGPQFIFQYYREEENGRGNFPPRFSGLQFPNYSSELNVNALELDDSALYLCASSSVRGAGEQYFGPGTRLTVT.

This chain connects TRBV10-3 to TRBJ1-6; TRBD1 is a possible D gene (5 bases). Germline CDR1 ENHRY, CDR2 SYGVKD. V was shortened by 10 bases and J by 6 bases, with 13 bases between the two germline ends. The CDR3 covers 13 residues. This CDR3 reads CATMTGGNSPLHF. The CDR3 DNA follows: TGTGCCACCATGACCGGGGGTAATTCACCCCTCCACTTT.

The chain employs TRBV28 and TRBJ2-3; D gene ambiguous. V dropped 3 bases and J dropped 1 base, with 8 bases sitting between them. Germline V gene data show CDR1 as MDHEN and CDR2 as SYDVKM. The CDR3 extends over 14 amino acids. The CDR3 here is CASSFQSGTDTQYF. As DNA, the CDR3 is TGTGCCAGCAGTTTTCAAAGCGGCACAGATACGCAGTATTTT. Supplemented by reference TRBV28 and TRBJ2-3, the full variable domain reads DVKVTQSSRYLVKRTGEKVFLECVQDMDHENMFWYRQDPGLGLRLIYFSYDVKMKEKGDIPEGYSVSREKKERFSLILESASTNQTSMYLCASSFQSGTDTQYFGPGTRLTVL.

J is TRBJ1-4 and V is TRBV5-8; D not resolved. There are 16 residues in the CDR3. V was shortened by 2 bases and J by 6 bases, with 17 bases between the two germline ends. CDR1 and CDR2 (germline): SGHTS, YDEGEE. CDR3 in DNA: TGTGCCAGCAGCTTCCTTCCGGAGACGGAGGATGAAAAACTGTTTTTT. Protein product: CASSFLPETEDEKLFF.

This chain joins TRBV5-4 and TRBJ2-1; weak D call: TRBD2 (5 bases). CDR3 length: 15 amino acids. V lost 3 bases to trimming and J lost 5 bases, with 15 bases between them. The germline gives CDR1 SGHNT, CDR2 YYREEE (reference sequence). The CDR3 loop reads CASSWVLGGNNEQFF. The CDR3 DNA follows: TGTGCCAGCAGCTGGGTACTAGGAGGTAACAATGAGCAGTTCTTC. The complete variable domain, with remaining parts taken from reference TRBV5-4 and TRBJ2-1, reads ETGVTQSPTHLIKTRGQQVTLRCSSQSGHNTVSWYQQALGQGPQFIFQYYREEENGRGNFPPRFSGLQFPNYSSELNVNALELDDSALYLCASSWVLGGNNEQFFGPGTRLTVL.

This clone was observed a single time. The genes are TRBV28 and TRBJ2-3, with 7 bases that match TRBD1. The CDR3 consists of 16 residues. J was trimmed by 3 bases and V by 6 bases; bases with no gene match: 12. CDR1 and CDR2 (germline): MDHEN, SYDVKM. The CDR3 region is CASRPMGQPWTDTQYF. The DNA for the CDR3 is TGTGCCAGCAGACCGATGGGACAGCCCTGGACAGATACGCAGTATTTT.

J is TRBJ2-5 and V is TRBV4-2; 8 bases match TRBD1. The length of the CDR3 is 16 residues. V lost 4 bases, J lost 4 bases, and 11 bases stayed unmatched. Germline CDR1 reads LGHNA; CDR2 reads YNFKEQ. In DNA, the CDR3 is TGTGCCAGCAGCCGGGAAGGGACAGGACTGAGAGAGACCCAGTACTTC. Its translation is CASSREGTGLRETQYF.

V gene TRBV5-6 combines with J gene TRBJ2-3; 9 bases map to TRBD1. Germline trimming cut 5 bases from V and 4 bases from J; bases unmatched to any gene: 8. This CDR3 is built from 15 residues. The germline gives CDR1 SGHDT, CDR2 YYEEEE. For the CDR3, the DNA is TGTGCCAGCAGTTCCGGGACAGGGCCGGCAGATACGCAGTATTTT. Translated, it gives CASSSGTGPADTQYF.

The chain employs TRBV12-3 or TRBV12-4 and TRBJ1-3; D not certain. The CDR3 length is 13 residues. Trimming shortened V by 5 bases and J by 4 bases, and 9 bases separated the two germline ends. The CDR3 reads CASSLIQGNTIYF. DNA for the CDR3: TGTGCCAGCAGTCTAATACAGGGAAACACCATATATTTT.

The chain has TRBV6-6 and TRBJ2-3; D not certain. Trimming shortened V by 4 bases and J by 5 bases, and 16 bases separated the two germline ends. The CDR3 is made up of 15 amino acids. Germline V CDR1 and CDR2: MNHNY, SVGAGI (reference sequence). This CDR3 is CASSLSVGSGDTQYF. The CDR3, as DNA: TGTGCCAGCAGTTTAAGTGTCGGGTCGGGAGATACGCAGTATTTT.

The chain uses TRBV12-3 or TRBV12-4 and TRBJ2-1; D unresolved. This CDR3 has 13 residues. Trimming took off 6 bases at V and 9 bases at J, with 15 bases between the two ends. CDR3 protein: CASSSVSSGEQFF. In DNA, the CDR3 is TGTGCCAGCAGCTCAGTGTCGTCGGGTGAGCAGTTCTTC.

The rearrangement links TRBV11-2 to TRBJ2-2; 14 nucleotides line up with TRBD2. Germline CDR1 SGHAT, CDR2 FQNNGV. V was clipped by 3 bases and J by 7 bases; unmatched bases: 4. The CDR3 is 16 amino acids. CDR3 residues: CASSFGLAGGGGELFF. As DNA, the CDR3 is TGTGCCAGCAGCTTCGGACTAGCGGGAGGCGGCGGGGAGCTGTTTTTT.

The genes are TRBV7-2 and TRBJ2-5, with 7 bases matching TRBD1. The V and J ends lost 4 bases and 5 bases, in that order; junction bases with no gene match: 13. The CDR3 is 16 residues long. Germline V lookup: CDR1 SGHTA, CDR2 FQGNSA. The CDR3 sequence is CASSSALGGSEETQYF. The DNA for the CDR3 is TGTGCCAGCAGCTCCGCCTTAGGGGGCTCTGAGGAGACCCAGTACTTC.